The entry that follows covers one TCR beta chain sequence. What it recognizes is unknown. Different DNA sequences within this sample yield the same CDR3. This specimen comes from a study of OX40 agonist ivuxolimab in advanced cancers. Looking at the study overall: Those enrolled were 82.7% male, with a mean age of around 60 years and ages from 23 to 79. Study results and limitations: Determination of antigen specificity was not performed for the expanded peripheral T cells.

Per germline, CDR1 DFQATT and CDR2 SNEGSKA (reference sequence). This CDR3 is built from 10 residues. V was trimmed by 3 bases and J by 8 bases, leaving 4 bases between them. With autoimmune disease history or systemic immunosuppression, patients were excluded. Sequenced by immunoSEQ multiplex PCR; TCRdb stores in-frame clones only, minus some. This sample has over 75,000 clones; 90% occur once, and the top ten carry 1.5% to 2%. Sequenced material: CD4+ or CD8+ T cells sorted from blood, taken in a trial of the OX40 agonist ivuxolimab. V gene TRBV20-1 combines with J gene TRBJ1-4, with D hard to call. This clonotype originated in an adult with an advanced solid tumor such as melanoma, head and neck, liver or kidney cancer. The CDR3 DNA follows: TGCAGTGCTAGGGGAGAAAAACTGTTTTTT. As protein: CSARGEKLFF.